This T cell receptor beta chain was sequenced during a study of cytomegalovirus exposure and HLA in healthy donors. Points from the study as a whole: With later analysis, a missense DCLRE1C variant became linked to TCR beta V- and J-gene trimming. Most of the TCR beta V segments (in an earlier analysis) were productive either about 87% or about 30% of the time.

The PCR used 60 Vbeta and 13 Jbeta primers. Repertoires were generated with immunoSEQ multiplex PCR, while TCRdb's copy carries only in-frame clones and drops some. Seen here are 70,000 or so clones, about 70% observed once, and the top ten hold roughly 9.8%. The CDR3 extends over 15 amino acids. J gave up 2 bases and V 0 bases, and 3 bases lay outside the gene matches. Germline V gene sequence: CDR1 SGHTS, CDR2 YDEGEE. A note on this clone: No antigen is known for it.

The chain has TRBV5-8 and TRBJ2-3; 7 bases are shared with TRBD1. The source material was PBMCs. The TCR originated in a woman aged 25 to 45 in good health and CMV-seronegative. The CDR3 reads CASSLEGAYTDTQYF. The CDR3 bases are TGTGCCAGCAGCTTGGAGGGGGCCTACACAGATACGCAGTATTTT. The complete variable domain, with remaining parts taken from reference TRBV5-8 and TRBJ2-3, reads EAGVTQSPTHLIKTRGQQATLRCSPISGHTSVYWYQQALGLGLQFLLWYDEGEERNRGNFPPRFSGRQFPNYSSELNVNALELEDSALYLCASSLEGAYTDTQYFGPGTRLTVL.